This T cell receptor (beta chain) emerged from a study of tumor and adjacent non-tumor tissue in lung cancer. The wider study: Samples averaged about 4.2 million productive TCRbeta reads each.

This CDR3 is built from 15 residues. The J segment lost 6 bases and the V segment lost 4 bases, leaving 10 bases of the junction unmatched. The germline V gene has CDR1 SGHDT and CDR2 YYEEEE. The template was RNA from unsorted bulk tissue. This non-tumor lung sample came from over 3 cm beyond the tumor edge. Three rounds of nested PCR, following a modified ARM-PCR protocol, produced the TCRbeta library. Each CDR3 protein gets one entry after TCRdb re-called the multiplex PCR reads with MiXCR. Seen here are nearly 50,000 distinct CDR3 sequences, around 67% observed once, and the top ten hold about 30%. This clonotype is a singleton in its sample.

This TCR was sampled from a woman in her 70s with non-small cell lung cancer. The chain couples TRBV5-6 to TRBJ2-1; TRBD1 agrees at 7 bases. Sequencing was performed on distant non-tumor lung tissue. The CDR3 sequence: CASSTTGVLGNEQFF. CDR3 coding DNA: TGTGCCAGCAGCACCACAGGGGTACTCGGCAATGAGCAGTTCTTC. The whole variable domain, filled in from reference TRBV5-6 and TRBJ2-1, reads DAGVTQSPTHLIKTRGQQVTLRCSPKSGHDTVSWYQQALGQGPQFIFQYYEEEERQRGNFPDRFSGHQFPNYSSELNVNALLLGDSALYLCASSTTGVLGNEQFFGPGTRLTVL.